This paragraph reports one T cell receptor beta chain. V was clipped by 0 bases and J by 5 bases, with 9 bases between them. CDR1 is LGHNA, CDR2 YSLEER, per germline. The CDR3 consists of 14 residues. The time point was: peripheral blood 6 weeks after treatment start. Patients' urothelial carcinoma was locally advanced or metastatic. The sample is drawn from a study of PD-L1 blockade in urothelial cancer. Study in general: Of roughly 30 patients, just under 26 were males with bladder-origin urothelial cancer. Median T cell yield from blood was around 140,000.

Libraries were prepared by immunoSEQ multiplex PCR; TCRdb keeps only in-frame clonotypes and omits some of them. The table lists over 100,000 clones, 85% to 95% of them singletons. The sequences come from PBMCs, collected around atezolizumab (anti-PD-L1) treatment. The source of this sequence is a man aged 55 to 70 with urothelial cancer. The chain joins TRBV4-3 to TRBJ2-3, with D possibly TRBD2 on 5 matching bases. The CDR3 sequence: CASSQDSRGDTQYF. As DNA, the CDR3 is TGCGCCAGCAGCCAAGACAGTCGGGGAGATACGCAGTATTTT.